The 2 T cell receptor beta chains given below trace back to one sample, sequenced in a study of cytomegalovirus exposure and HLA in healthy donors. Both 60 Vbeta primers and 13 Jbeta primers went into the PCR. This table comes from immunoSEQ multiplex PCR, and its TCRdb copy is limited to in-frame clones, with some not included. The table includes 150,000 to 200,000 clones, roughly three quarters detected once. The source material was PBMCs. The receptors come from a woman in her 50s in good health and CMV-seronegative.

V and J are TRBV9 and TRBJ2-7; 8 bases agree with TRBD2. Germline CDR1 is SGDLS and CDR2 is YYNGEE. This CDR3 has 16 amino acids. After removal of 0 bases from V and 0 bases from J, the junction contained 5 bases not matched to a gene. CDR3 DNA: TGTGCCAGCAGCGTAGGTTCGGCGGGAGGCTCCTACGAGCAGTACTTC. Encoded protein: CASSVGSAGGSYEQYF.

This clone appeared a few times. The chain is built from TRBV6-6 and TRBJ2-3; 10 bases are a match to TRBD1. From germline, CDR1 is MNHNY and CDR2 SVGAGI (reference sequence). V gave up 4 bases and J gave up 3 bases; unmatched junction bases: 7. The CDR3 has 16 amino acids. The CDR3 region is CASSSTDRGLTDTQYF. The CDR3 DNA is TGTGCCAGCAGTTCCACGGACAGGGGGTTAACAGATACGCAGTATTTT.